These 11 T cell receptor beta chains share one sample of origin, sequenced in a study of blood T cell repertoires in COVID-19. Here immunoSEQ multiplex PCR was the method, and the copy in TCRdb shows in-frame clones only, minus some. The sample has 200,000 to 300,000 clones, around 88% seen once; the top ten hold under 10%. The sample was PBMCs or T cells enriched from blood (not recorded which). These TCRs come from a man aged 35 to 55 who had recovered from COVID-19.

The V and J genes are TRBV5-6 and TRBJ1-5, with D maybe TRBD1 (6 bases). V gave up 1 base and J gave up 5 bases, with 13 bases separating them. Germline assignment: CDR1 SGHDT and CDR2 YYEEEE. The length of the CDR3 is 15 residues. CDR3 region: CASSLLAGDHQPQHF. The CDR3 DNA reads TGTGCCAGCAGCTTGTTGGCAGGGGATCATCAGCCCCAGCATTTT.

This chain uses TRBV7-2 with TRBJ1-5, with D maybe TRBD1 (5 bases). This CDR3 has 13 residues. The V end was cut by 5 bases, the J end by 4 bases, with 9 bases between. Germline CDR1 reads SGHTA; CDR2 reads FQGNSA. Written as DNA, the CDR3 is TGTGCCAGCAGCGGGGCTGGGAATCAGCCCCAGCATTTT. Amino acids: CASSGAGNQPQHF.

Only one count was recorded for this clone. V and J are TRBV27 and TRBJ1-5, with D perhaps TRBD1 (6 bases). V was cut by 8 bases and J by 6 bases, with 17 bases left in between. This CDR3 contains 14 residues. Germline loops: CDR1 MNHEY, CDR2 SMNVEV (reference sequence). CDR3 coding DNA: TGTGCCAGCGCCCTCAGGGGCTTCAGTCAGCCCCAGCATTTT. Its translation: CASALRGFSQPQHF.

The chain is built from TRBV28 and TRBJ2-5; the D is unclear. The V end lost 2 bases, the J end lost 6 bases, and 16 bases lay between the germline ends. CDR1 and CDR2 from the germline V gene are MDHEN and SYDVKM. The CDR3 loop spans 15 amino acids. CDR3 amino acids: CASSLPVGSSQTQYF. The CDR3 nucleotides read TGTGCCAGCAGTTTACCCGTTGGTAGCTCGCAGACCCAGTACTTC.

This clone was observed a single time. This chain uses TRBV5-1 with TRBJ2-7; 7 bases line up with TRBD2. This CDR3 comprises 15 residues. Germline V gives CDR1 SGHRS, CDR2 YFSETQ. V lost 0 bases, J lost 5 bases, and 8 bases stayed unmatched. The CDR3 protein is CASSLVASGKDEQYF. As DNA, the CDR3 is TGCGCCAGCAGCTTGGTGGCTAGCGGTAAGGACGAGCAGTACTTC.

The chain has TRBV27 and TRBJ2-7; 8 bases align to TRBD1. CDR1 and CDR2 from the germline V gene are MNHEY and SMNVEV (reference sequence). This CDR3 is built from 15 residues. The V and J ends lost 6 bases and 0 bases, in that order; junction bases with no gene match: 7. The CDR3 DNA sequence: TGTGCCAGCAGGCAGGGGGCCCCCAACTCCTACGAGCAGTACTTC. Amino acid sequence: CASRQGAPNSYEQYF.

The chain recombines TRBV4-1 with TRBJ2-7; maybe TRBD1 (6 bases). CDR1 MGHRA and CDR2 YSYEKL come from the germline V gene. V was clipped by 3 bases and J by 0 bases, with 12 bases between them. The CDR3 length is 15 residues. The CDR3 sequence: CASSQTAGVSYEQYF. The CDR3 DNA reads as TGCGCCAGCAGCCAGACAGCAGGGGTCTCCTACGAGCAGTACTTC.

CDR3 nucleotide sequence: TGCAGTGTTTCGGGGGAGACTGAAGCTTTCTTT. Translated: CSVSGETEAFF. The chain employs TRBV20-1 and TRBJ1-1; the D gene is possibly TRBD1 (5 bases). CDR3 size: 11 residues. Trimming took off 7 bases at V and 5 bases at J, with 11 bases between the two ends. Per the germline V gene, CDR1 is DFQATT and CDR2 is SNEGSKA (reference sequence).

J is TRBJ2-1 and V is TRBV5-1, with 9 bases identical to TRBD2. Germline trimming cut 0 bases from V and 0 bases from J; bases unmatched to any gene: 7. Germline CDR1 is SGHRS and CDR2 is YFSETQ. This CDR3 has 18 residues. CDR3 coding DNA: TGCGCCAGCAGCTTGGATAGGCTAGCGGGGAGCTCCTACAATGAGCAGTTCTTC. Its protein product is CASSLDRLAGSSYNEQFF.

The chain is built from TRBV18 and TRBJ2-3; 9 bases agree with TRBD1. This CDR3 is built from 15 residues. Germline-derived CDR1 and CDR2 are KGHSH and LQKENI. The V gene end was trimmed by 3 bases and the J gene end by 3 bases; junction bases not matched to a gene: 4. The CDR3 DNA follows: TGTGCCAGCTCACCGGGACAGGGCAAAACAGATACGCAGTATTTT. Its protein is CASSPGQGKTDTQYF.

CDR3 sequence: CASSDQGLLTEAFF. The DNA of the CDR3 is TGTGCCAGCAGTGACCAGGGGCTCTTGACTGAAGCTTTCTTT. The chain links TRBV25-1 to TRBJ1-1; weak D call: TRBD1 (6 bases). Trimming cost V 3 bases and J 5 bases, with 13 bases left between them. This CDR3 has 14 residues. Germline CDR1 and CDR2: MGHDK and SYGVNS.